The subject of this entry is one TCR beta chain. Its antigen is as yet unknown. Among the donors, all were Caucasian adults who lived in Nashville, Tennessee. The data were obtained in a study of shared clonotypes between healthy human individuals. Study-level points and caveats: Naive subsets usually exceeded memory subsets in estimated richness.

Trimming removed 7 bases at V and 4 bases at J, with 19 bases between. Germline V lookup: CDR1 MDHEN, CDR2 SYDVKM. The CDR3 totals 15 residues. The protocol was immunoSEQ multiplex PCR, while the TCRdb copy is restricted to in-frame clones and leaves out a portion. The sample holds some 1.5 million clones, under 99% seen once. V is TRBV28 and J is TRBJ1-2, with D maybe TRBD1 (6 bases). This receptor was obtained from a man in his thirties or forties in good health. Source material: naive CD4+ T cells sorted from blood. Described subset: CD45RA+ positively selected. CDR3 coding DNA: TGTGCCAGCACCGCCGGGTGGGGGGCTATCTATGGCTACACCTTC. It translates to CASTAGWGAIYGYTF.